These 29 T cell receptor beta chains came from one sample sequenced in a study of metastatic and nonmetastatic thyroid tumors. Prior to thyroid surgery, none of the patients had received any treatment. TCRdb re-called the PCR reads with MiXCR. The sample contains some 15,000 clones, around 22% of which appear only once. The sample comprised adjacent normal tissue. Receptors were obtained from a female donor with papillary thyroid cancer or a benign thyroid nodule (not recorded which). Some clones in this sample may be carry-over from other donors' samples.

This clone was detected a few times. The CDR3 nucleotides are TGTGCCTGGACAGGGGGCATCCGCACAGATACGCAGTATTTT. It codes for CAWTGGIRTDTQYF. The chain combines TRBV30 with TRBJ2-3, with 8 bases fitting TRBD1. J lost 1 base, V lost 4 bases, and 4 bases had no gene match. Germline-derived CDR1 and CDR2 are GTSNPN and SVGIG (reference sequence). The CDR3 consists of 14 residues.

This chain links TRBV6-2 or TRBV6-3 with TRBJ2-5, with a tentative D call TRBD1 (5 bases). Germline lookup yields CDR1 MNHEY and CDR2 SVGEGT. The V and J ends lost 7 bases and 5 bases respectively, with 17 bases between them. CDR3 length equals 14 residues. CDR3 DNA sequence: TGTGCCAGCAATGAACAGGTGGCGCGGGAGACCCAGTACTTC. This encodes CASNEQVARETQYF.

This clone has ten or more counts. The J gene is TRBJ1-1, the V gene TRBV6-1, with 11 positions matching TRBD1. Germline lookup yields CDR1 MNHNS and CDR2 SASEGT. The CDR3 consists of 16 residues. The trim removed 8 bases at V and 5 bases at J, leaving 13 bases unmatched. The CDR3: CASGSLGQGARTEAFF. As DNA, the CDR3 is TGTGCCAGCGGATCCTTAGGACAGGGGGCGCGTACTGAAGCTTTCTTT.

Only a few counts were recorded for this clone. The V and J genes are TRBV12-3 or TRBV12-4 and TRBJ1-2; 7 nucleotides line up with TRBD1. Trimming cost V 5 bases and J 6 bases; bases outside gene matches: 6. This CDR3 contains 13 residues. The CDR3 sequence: CASSPRQGDGYTF. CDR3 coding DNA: TGTGCCAGCAGTCCCCGACAGGGAGATGGCTACACCTTC.

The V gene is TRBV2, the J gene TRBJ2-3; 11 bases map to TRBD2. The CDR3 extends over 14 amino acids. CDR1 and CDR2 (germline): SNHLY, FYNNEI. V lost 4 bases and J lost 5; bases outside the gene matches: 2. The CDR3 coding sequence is TGTGCCAGCAGTGCTACTAGCGGGGGAGATACGCAGTATTTT. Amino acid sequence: CASSATSGGDTQYF.

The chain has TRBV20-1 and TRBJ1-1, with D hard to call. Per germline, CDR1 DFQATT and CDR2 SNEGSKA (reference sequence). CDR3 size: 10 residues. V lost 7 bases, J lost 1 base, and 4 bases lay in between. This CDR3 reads CSGENTEAFF. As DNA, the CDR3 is TGCAGTGGAGAGAACACTGAAGCTTTCTTT.

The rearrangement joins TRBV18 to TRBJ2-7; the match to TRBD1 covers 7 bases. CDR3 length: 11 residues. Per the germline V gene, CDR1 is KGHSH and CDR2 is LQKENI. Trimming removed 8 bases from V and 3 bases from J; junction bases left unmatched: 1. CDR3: CASRDSYEQYF. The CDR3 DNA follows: TGTGCCAGCAGGGACAGCTACGAGCAGTACTTC.

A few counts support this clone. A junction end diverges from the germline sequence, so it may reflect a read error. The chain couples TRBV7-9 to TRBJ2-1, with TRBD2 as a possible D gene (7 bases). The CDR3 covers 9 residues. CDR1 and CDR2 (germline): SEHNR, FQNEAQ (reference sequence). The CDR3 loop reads CAGGGQLSF. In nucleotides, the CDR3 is TGTGCAGGGGGGGGTCAGCTGAGCTTC.

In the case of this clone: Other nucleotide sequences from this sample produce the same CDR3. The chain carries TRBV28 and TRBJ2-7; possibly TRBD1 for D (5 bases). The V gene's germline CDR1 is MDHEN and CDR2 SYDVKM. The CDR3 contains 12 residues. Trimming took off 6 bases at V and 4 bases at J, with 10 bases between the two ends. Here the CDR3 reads CASRLTVYEQYF. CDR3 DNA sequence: TGTGCCAGCAGGCTGACAGTTTACGAGCAGTACTTC.

CDR3 coding DNA: TGTGCCAGCAGCTTTAGCGGGGACGGCACAGATACGCAGTATTTT. Translating gives CASSFSGDGTDTQYF. The chain uses TRBV11-3 and TRBJ2-3; 8 bases are shared with TRBD2. The CDR3 totals 15 residues. Germline V gives CDR1 SGHNT, CDR2 YENEEA. J gave up 1 base and V 3 bases, and 3 bases lay outside the gene matches.

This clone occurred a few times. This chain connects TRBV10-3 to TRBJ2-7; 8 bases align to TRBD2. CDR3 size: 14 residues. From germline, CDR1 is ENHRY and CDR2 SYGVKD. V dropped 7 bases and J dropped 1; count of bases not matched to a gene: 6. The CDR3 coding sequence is TGTGCCATCACCTCCGGGGGGGGGTCCTACGAGCAGTACTTC. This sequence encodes CAITSGGGSYEQYF.

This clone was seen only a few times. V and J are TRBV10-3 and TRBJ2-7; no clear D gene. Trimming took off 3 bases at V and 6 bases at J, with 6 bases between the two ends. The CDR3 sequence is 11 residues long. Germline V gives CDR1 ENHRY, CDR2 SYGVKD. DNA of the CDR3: TGTGCCATCAGTGACTCGGGCGAGCAGTACTTC. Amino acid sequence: CAISDSGEQYF.

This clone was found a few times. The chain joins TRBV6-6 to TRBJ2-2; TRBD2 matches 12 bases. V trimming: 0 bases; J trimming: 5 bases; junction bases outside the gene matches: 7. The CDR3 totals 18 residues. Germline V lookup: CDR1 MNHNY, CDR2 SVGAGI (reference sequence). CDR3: CASSYSLAGGPKTGELFF. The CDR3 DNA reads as TGTGCCAGCAGTTACTCGCTAGCGGGGGGGCCTAAGACCGGGGAGCTGTTTTTT.

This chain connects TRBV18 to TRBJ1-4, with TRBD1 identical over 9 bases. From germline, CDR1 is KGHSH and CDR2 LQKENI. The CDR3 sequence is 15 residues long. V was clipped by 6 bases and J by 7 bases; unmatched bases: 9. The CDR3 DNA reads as TGTGCCAGCTCGCCTTCCGTGACAGGGGGTGAAAAACTGTTTTTT. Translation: CASSPSVTGGEKLFF.

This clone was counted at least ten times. The CDR3 nucleotides read TGTGCTAGTGGTTTGGCATGGGACGGAGCGAACACCGGGGAGCTGTTTTTT. Translating gives CASGLAWDGANTGELFF. The chain is built from TRBV12-5 and TRBJ2-2; either TRBD1 or TRBD2 may fit D (5 bases each). Germline CDR1 and CDR2: LGHNT and FRNRAP. V was cut by 1 base and J by 0 bases, with 12 bases left in between. The length of the CDR3 is 17 residues.

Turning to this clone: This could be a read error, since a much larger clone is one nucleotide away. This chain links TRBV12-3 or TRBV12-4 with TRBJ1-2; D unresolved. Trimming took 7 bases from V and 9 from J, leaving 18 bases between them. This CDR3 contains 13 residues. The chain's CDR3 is CASTVVGEGSYTF. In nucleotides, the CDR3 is TGTGCCAGCACGGTAGTCGGAGAGGGTAGCTACACCTTC.

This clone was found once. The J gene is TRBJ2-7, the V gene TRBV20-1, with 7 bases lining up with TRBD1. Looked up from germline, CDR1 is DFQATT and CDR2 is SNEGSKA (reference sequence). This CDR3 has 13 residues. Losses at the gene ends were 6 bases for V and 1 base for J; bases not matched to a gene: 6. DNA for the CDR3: TGCAGTGCCGATAACAGGGGTTCCTACGAGCAGTACTTC. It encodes CSADNRGSYEQYF.

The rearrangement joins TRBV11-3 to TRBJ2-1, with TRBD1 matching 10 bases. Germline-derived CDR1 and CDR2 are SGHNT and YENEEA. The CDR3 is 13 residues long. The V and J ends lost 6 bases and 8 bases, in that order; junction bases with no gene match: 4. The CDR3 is CASRRTGGHEQFF. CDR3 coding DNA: TGTGCCAGCAGGCGGACAGGGGGGCATGAGCAGTTCTTC.

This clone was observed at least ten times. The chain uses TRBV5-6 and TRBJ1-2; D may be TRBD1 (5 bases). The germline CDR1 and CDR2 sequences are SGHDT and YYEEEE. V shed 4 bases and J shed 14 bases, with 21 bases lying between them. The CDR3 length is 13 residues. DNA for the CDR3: TGTGCCAGCAGCATGGGACCGGGACCGCCGGAAACCTTC. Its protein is CASSMGPGPPETF.

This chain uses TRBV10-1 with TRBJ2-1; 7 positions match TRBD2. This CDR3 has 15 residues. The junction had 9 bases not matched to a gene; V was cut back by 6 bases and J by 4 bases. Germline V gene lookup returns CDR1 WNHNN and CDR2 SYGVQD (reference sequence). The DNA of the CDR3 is TGCGCCAGCAGCTCAAAGGGAGGGAAGTACAATGAGCAGTTCTTC. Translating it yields CASSSKGGKYNEQFF.

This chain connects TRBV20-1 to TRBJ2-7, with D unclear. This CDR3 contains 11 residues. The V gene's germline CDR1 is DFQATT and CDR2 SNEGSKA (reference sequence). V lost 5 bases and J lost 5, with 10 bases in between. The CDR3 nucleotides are TGCAGTGCTGAGGCTCACGACGAGCAGTACTTC. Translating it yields CSAEAHDEQYF.

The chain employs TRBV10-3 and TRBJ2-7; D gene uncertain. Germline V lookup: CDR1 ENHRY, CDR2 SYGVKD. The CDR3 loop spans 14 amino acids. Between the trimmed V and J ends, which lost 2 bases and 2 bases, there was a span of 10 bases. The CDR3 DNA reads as TGTGCCATCAGTGAGGTGGCTCTCGCCTACGAGCAGTACTTC. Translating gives CAISEVALAYEQYF.

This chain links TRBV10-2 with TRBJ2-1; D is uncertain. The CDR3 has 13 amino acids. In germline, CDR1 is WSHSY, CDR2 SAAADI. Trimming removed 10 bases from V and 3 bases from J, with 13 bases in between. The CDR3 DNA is TGCGCCACCAGAGGACCCAGCTACAATGAGCAGTTCTTC. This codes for CATRGPSYNEQFF.

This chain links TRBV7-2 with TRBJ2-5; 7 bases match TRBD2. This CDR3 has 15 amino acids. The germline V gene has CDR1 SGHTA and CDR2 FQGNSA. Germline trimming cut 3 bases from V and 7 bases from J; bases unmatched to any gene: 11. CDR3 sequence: CASSFTRGSGGTQYF. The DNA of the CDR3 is TGTGCCAGCAGCTTTACGAGGGGATCGGGGGGGACCCAGTACTTC.

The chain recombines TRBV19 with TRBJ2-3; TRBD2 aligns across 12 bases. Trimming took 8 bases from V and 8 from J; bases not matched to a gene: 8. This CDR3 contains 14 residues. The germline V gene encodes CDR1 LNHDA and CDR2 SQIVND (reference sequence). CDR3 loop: CASRLAGVDGTQYF. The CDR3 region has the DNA TGTGCCAGTCGACTAGCGGGAGTTGACGGTACGCAGTATTTT.

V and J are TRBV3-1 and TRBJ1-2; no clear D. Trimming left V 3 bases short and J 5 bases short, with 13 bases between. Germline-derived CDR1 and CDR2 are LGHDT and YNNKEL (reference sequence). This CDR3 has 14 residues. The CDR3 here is CASSHGSTEYGYTF. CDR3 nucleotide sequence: TGTGCCAGCAGCCACGGTAGTACCGAGTATGGCTACACCTTC.

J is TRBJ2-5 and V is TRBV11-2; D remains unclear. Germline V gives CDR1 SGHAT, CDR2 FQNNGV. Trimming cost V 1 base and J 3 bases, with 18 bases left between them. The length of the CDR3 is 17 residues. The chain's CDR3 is CASSLGGIGPTKETQYF. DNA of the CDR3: TGTGCCAGCAGCTTAGGGGGAATTGGACCCACAAAAGAGACCCAGTACTTC.

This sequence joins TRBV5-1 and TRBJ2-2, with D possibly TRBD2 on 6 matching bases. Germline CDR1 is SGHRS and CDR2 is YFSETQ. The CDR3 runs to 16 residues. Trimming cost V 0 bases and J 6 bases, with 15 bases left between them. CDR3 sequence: CASSLVPLGGAGELFF. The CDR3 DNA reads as TGCGCCAGCAGCTTGGTTCCCCTGGGCGGGGCCGGGGAGCTGTTTTTT.

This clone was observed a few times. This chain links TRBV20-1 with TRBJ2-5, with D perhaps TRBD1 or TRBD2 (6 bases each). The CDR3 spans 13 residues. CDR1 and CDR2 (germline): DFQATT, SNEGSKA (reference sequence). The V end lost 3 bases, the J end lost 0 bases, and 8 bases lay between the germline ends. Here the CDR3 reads CSASRGHQETQYF. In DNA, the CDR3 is TGCAGTGCTAGTCGGGGGCACCAAGAGACCCAGTACTTC.